These 9 T cell receptor beta chains originate from one sample sequenced in a study of post-analysis software for immune sequencing data. No antigen is known for these receptors. Unique molecular identifiers had been added to the TCR beta cDNA libraries. TCRdb re-analysed the PCR reads in MiXCR, keeping a single row per CDR3 protein. The sample has 350,000 to 450,000 distinct CDR3 sequences; roughly 36% are singletons. Overall study findings and caveats: Roughly 5 TRBV segments (TRBV5-6, TRBV5-1 and TRBV20-1 among them) occurred more frequently in patients than in controls.

The specimen was blood. The receptors stem from a girl aged 5-17 years with multiple sclerosis.

The V gene is TRBV7-8, the J gene TRBJ1-4, with a tentative D call TRBD1 (6 bases). V dropped 5 bases and J dropped 7 bases, with 17 bases sitting between them. Germline values: CDR1 SGHVS, CDR2 FQNEAQ. This CDR3 comprises 15 residues. The DNA of the CDR3 is TGTGCCAGCAGCCCGAGACAGGCTTTGAGTGAAAAACTGTTTTTT. Protein sequence: CASSPRQALSEKLFF.

In this sample, this clonotype turned up a few times. The rearrangement links TRBV5-5 to TRBJ2-7, with 11 bases lining up with TRBD2. The CDR3 totals 17 residues. Trimming removed 2 bases from V and 2 bases from J; junction bases left unmatched: 9. Germline V gene lookup returns CDR1 SGHKS and CDR2 YYEKEE (reference sequence). The DNA for the CDR3 is TGTGCCAGCAGCTTTCACCTAGCGGGGGGACTTCCCTACGAGCAGTACTTC. Amino acids: CASSFHLAGGLPYEQYF.

Points on this clonotype: At one end the junction does not follow the germline gene, possibly because of a read error. This chain uses TRBV6-5 with TRBJ2-5; D is ambiguous. The germline gives CDR1 MNHEY, CDR2 SVGAGI. The CDR3 is 14 residues long. CDR3 sequence: CASSYGVRQETRYF. The CDR3 DNA reads TGTGCCAGCAGTTACGGGGTTAGGCAAGAGACCCGGTACTTC.

DNA for the CDR3: TGTGCCAGCAGTTGGGCGGGTGAATACGAGCAGTACTTC. Protein: CASSWAGEYEQYF. The rearrangement joins TRBV6-5 to TRBJ2-7, with D perhaps matching TRBD2 (5 bases). There are 13 residues in the CDR3. Trimming pared 4 bases from V and 4 bases from J, leaving 11 bases between. Germline loops: CDR1 MNHEY, CDR2 SVGAGI.

The chain couples TRBV5-1 to TRBJ2-2; tentative D call: TRBD1 (6 bases). V was pared by 6 bases and J by 1 base, with 10 bases between. The CDR3 spans 14 residues. Germline V gene lookup returns CDR1 SGHRS and CDR2 YFSETQ. CDR3 sequence reads: CASTTQGNTGELFF. The CDR3 DNA reads as TGCGCCAGCACTACACAGGGGAACACCGGGGAGCTGTTTTTT.

The V call is TRBV28, the J call TRBJ2-7, with 7 bases aligning to TRBD1. From germline, CDR1 is MDHEN and CDR2 SYDVKM. This CDR3 has 14 amino acids. J gave up 3 bases and V 4 bases, and 6 bases lay outside the gene matches. The CDR3 loop reads CASSWSGTVYEQYF. CDR3 DNA: TGTGCCAGCAGTTGGTCCGGGACAGTCTACGAGCAGTACTTC.

This chain connects TRBV12-3 or TRBV12-4 to TRBJ1-1; a possible D gene is TRBD1 (6 bases). Trimming removed 7 bases from V and 6 bases from J, with 18 bases in between. This CDR3 has 14 residues. The CDR3 DNA follows: TGTGCCAGCACCTACGTCGGGGGGCTCTCTGAAGCTTTCTTT. Translation gives CASTYVGGLSEAFF.

This clonotype was counted between two and nine times. CDR3 DNA: TGCGCCAGCAGCCTCGGGGGGGGGAAGGACGAGCAGTACTTC. This codes for CASSLGGGKDEQYF. The V call is TRBV4-1, the J call TRBJ2-7; 8 bases are a match to TRBD2. The length of the CDR3 is 14 residues. CDR1 is MGHRA and CDR2 is YSYEKL in the germline V gene. Trimming at V came to 4 bases and at J to 5 bases, leaving 7 bases not matched to a gene.

About this clonotype: Germline is not matched at one junction end, which may reflect a read error. The chain links TRBV7-9 to TRBJ2-1, with TRBD2 matching over 10 bases. Germline V lookup: CDR1 SEHNR, CDR2 FQNEAQ (reference sequence). The CDR3 spans 16 residues. The CDR3 sequence: CVSSSRASGGYNEQFF. CDR3 in DNA: TGTGTCAGCAGCTCACGGGCTAGCGGGGGTTACAATGAGCAGTTCTTC. Drawing the rest from reference TRBV7-9 and TRBJ2-1, the complete variable domain is DTGVSQNPRHKITKRGQNVTFRCDPISEHNRLYWYRQTLGQGPEFLTYFQNEAQLEKSRLLSDRFSAERPKGSFSTLEIQRTEQGDSAMYLCVSSSRASGGYNEQFFGPGTRLTVL.